Here is one TCR beta chain with its context. This sample is part of a study of blood T cell repertoires in COVID-19. Looking at the study overall: The United States, Italy and Spain supplied acute and convalescent COVID-19 samples.

Cohort 3 recovery required two negative PCRs, clearance, or symptom resolution. Trimming removed 4 bases at V and 3 bases at J, with 10 bases between. The germline V gene encodes CDR1 MDHEN and CDR2 SYDVKM. There are 13 residues in the CDR3. Authors' analysis steps: Amplification of reference gene primers provided the estimated nucleated cell counts. Libraries were prepared by immunoSEQ multiplex PCR; TCRdb keeps only in-frame clonotypes and omits some of them. The V and J calls and clone size are taken from that table; D and trimming were inferred from the DNA. The sample has some 350,000 clones; approximately 90% are singletons.

This TCR came from a man younger than 35 who had recovered from COVID-19. The chain joins TRBV28 to TRBJ2-7; D remains unclear. Sequencing was performed on PBMCs or T cells enriched from blood (not recorded which). CDR3 sequence (DNA): TGTGCCAGCAGTTCCGACACCAGCTACGAGCAGTACTTC. Translation gives CASSSDTSYEQYF.